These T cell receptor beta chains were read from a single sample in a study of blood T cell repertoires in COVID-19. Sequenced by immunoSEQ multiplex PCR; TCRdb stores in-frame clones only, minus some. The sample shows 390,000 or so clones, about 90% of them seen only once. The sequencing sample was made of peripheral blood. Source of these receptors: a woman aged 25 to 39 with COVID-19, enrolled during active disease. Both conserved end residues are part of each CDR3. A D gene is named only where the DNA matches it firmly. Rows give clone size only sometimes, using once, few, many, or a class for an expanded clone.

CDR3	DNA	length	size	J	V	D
CAWGQNSNQPQHF	TGTGCCTGGGGACAGAATAGCAATCAGCCCCAGCATTTT	13	.	TRBJ1-5	TRBV30	.
CASSRGGHQPQHF	TGTGCCAGCAGCCGCGGGGGGCATCAGCCCCAGCATTTT	13	.	TRBJ1-5	TRBV5-5	.
CASPALAGPNSYNEQFF	TGTGCCAGCCCGGCACTAGCGGGGCCCAATTCCTACAATGAGCAGTTCTTC	17	.	TRBJ2-1	TRBV7-9	TRBD2
CASTGGPSEQFF	TGTGCCAGCACTGGCGGTCCCTCGGAGCAGTTCTTC	12	.	TRBJ2-1	TRBV2	.
CASSYGGNEQFF	TGTGCCAGCAGTTACGGGGGGAATGAGCAGTTCTTC	12	.	TRBJ2-1	TRBV6-5	.
CASSSTGGAEAFF	TGCGCCAGCAGCTCGACAGGGGGCGCTGAAGCTTTCTTT	13	once	TRBJ1-1	TRBV5-1	TRBD1
CASTPGGTDTGELFF	TGCGCCAGCACCCCCGGGGGGACCGACACCGGGGAGCTGTTTTTT	15	.	TRBJ2-2	TRBV5-1	TRBD2
CASSSLTSGALATDTQYF	TGTGCCAGCAGCTCACTGACTAGCGGAGCCCTCGCCACAGATACGCAGTATTTT	18	.	TRBJ2-3	TRBV7-9	TRBD2
CGTREGAGANVLTF	TGTGGAACACGGGAGGGAGCTGGGGCCAACGTCCTGACTTTC	14	.	TRBJ2-6	TRBV19	TRBD2
CSASHPGGGDYGYTF	TGCAGTGCTAGTCACCCGGGGGGTGGTGACTATGGCTACACCTTC	15	.	TRBJ1-2	TRBV20-1	.
CASSKGPGEKANTGELFF	TGTGCCAGCAGCAAAGGTCCAGGGGAAAAAGCGAACACCGGGGAGCTGTTTTTT	18	once	TRBJ2-2	TRBV21-1	.
CASSPLQDDYGYTF	TGTGCCAGCAGTCCACTACAGGACGACTATGGCTACACCTTC	14	.	TRBJ1-2	TRBV27	.
CASSYSTVAGTRSQYF	TGTGCCAGCAGTTACTCGACGGTAGCGGGGACTAGGTCCCAGTACTTC	16	.	TRBJ2-5	TRBV6-5	TRBD2
CASSFWGQYSGNTIYF	TGTGCCAGCAGTTTCTGGGGACAGTACTCTGGAAACACCATATATTTT	16	.	TRBJ1-3	TRBV28	TRBD1
CASSGQGVNEQFF	TGTGCCAGCAGTGGACAGGGGGTCAATGAGCAGTTCTTC	13	.	TRBJ2-1	TRBV6-4	TRBD1
CASSIGGLAQETQYF	TGTGCCAGTAGTATAGGGGGGCTCGCCCAAGAGACCCAGTACTTC	15	.	TRBJ2-5	TRBV19	.
CASNTGRKGTEAFF	TGTGCCAGTAATACCGGAAGAAAGGGGACTGAAGCTTTCTTT	14	.	TRBJ1-1	TRBV19	.
CASSPNGLDNSPLHF	TGTGCCAGCAGTCCGAACGGACTTGATAATTCACCCCTCCACTTT	15	.	TRBJ1-6	TRBV27	.
CSVDTENYGYTF	TGCAGCGTGGACACAGAAAACTATGGCTACACCTTC	12	.	TRBJ1-2	TRBV29-1	.
CASRVTDTSTDTQYF	TGTGCCAGCAGGGTTACAGACACTAGCACAGATACGCAGTATTTT	15	.	TRBJ2-3	TRBV6-5	.
CASSYTGTTTDTQYF	TGTGCCAGCAGTTACACCGGGACTACCACAGATACGCAGTATTTT	15	.	TRBJ2-3	TRBV6-2/TRBV6-3	TRBD2